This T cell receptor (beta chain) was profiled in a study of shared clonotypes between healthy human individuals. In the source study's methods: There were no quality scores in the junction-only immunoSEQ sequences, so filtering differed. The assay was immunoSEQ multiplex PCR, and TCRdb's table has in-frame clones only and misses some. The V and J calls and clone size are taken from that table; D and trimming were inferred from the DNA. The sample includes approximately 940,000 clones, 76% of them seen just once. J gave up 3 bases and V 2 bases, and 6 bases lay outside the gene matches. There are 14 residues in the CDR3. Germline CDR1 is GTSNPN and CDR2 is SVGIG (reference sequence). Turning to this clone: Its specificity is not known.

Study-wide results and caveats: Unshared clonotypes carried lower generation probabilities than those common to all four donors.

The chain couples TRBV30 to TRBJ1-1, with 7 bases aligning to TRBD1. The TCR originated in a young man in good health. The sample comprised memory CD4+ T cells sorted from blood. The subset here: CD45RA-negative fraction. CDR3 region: CAWSRAGGDTEAFF. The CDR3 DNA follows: TGTGCCTGGAGTAGGGCAGGGGGAGACACTGAAGCTTTCTTT.